Listed below are T cell receptor beta chains from one sample, sequenced in a study of T-cell reconstitution after alpha-beta-depleted transplantation in children. A single record per CDR3 protein comes from TCRdb applying MiXCR to the PCR reads. The repertoire has 750,000 to 950,000 distinct CDR3 sequences, roughly 16% of them found once; the top ten carry under 6%. The input for sequencing was PBMCs, mostly from graft donor cells, taken 360 days after TCRalphabeta/CD19-depleted stem cell transplant. These receptors were collected from a male patient younger than 18 who had a stem cell transplant for acute lymphoblastic leukemia, so the T cells may come from the graft donor. CDR3s include the opening cysteine and the closing phenylalanine or tryptophan. The D gene is left open where the match is weak. Part of the rows lack a size; the others show once, few, many or a class for expanded clones.

>-|TRBJ2-7|few|TRBV7-3
CASSLGQEPSYEQYF
>TRBD2|TRBJ2-7|few|TRBV19
CASSTLAGYSYEQYF
>-|TRBJ2-7|few|TRBV12-3/TRBV12-4
CASRRTVPSYEQYF
>-|TRBJ2-7|-|TRBV18
CASSPLNFPGFYEQYF
>-|TRBJ2-4|-|TRBV29-1
CSVDVGQKRDIQYF
>-|TRBJ2-1|-|TRBV9
CASSVALAGRDEQFF
>-|TRBJ2-6|few|TRBV5-5
CASREAGANVLTF
>-|TRBJ2-3|few|TRBV7-9
CASSSIDTQYF
>-|TRBJ1-1|many|TRBV7-9
CASSFGGMSEAFF
>-|TRBJ2-1|-|TRBV11-2
CASSLVSGTEQFF
>-|TRBJ2-1|once|TRBV27
CASSSTLGARFYNEQFF
>-|TRBJ2-5|-|TRBV29-1
CSVTHGGYQETQYF
>-|TRBJ2-2|many|TRBV6-6
CASSYSGTGELFF
>-|TRBJ2-1|many|TRBV15
CATKTGIAYNEQFF
>-|TRBJ2-3|few|TRBV20-1
CSASLAGTDTQYF
>-|TRBJ2-2|few|TRBV5-1
CASSRGTPNTGELFF
>TRBD1|TRBJ2-1|few|TRBV20-1
CSASQGQGVNEQFF
>TRBD1|TRBJ1-3|few|TRBV11-1
CASSLWTGTSGNTIYF
>-|TRBJ2-2|-|TRBV12-3/TRBV12-4
CASSFWRDTGELFF
>-|TRBJ2-1|-|TRBV9
CASSVEGGISYNEQFF
>TRBD2|TRBJ2-5|few|TRBV24-1
CATSDLAGGDIETQYF
>-|TRBJ1-1|many|TRBV11-2
CASIQGGGNTEAFF
>TRBD2|TRBJ2-5|few|TRBV12-3/TRBV12-4
CASSPPSGTAQETQYF
>TRBD1|TRBJ2-7|-|TRBV4-1
CASSQAGTGYGEQYF
>-|TRBJ1-4|many|TRBV12-3/TRBV12-4
CASSLAATEKLFF
>-|TRBJ1-2|-|TRBV5-1
CASSLWDPVYGYTF
>TRBD2|TRBJ2-7|few|TRBV11-2
CASSPLAIAYEQYF
>TRBD2|TRBJ2-7|-|TRBV5-1
CASSSTSGRRGTYEQYF
>-|TRBJ2-5|many|TRBV2
CASSVRGGETQYF
>-|TRBJ2-3|few|TRBV7-8
CASSLKQGGGTTDTQYF
>-|TRBJ1-1|-|TRBV27
CASSPVQAGLTEAFF
>-|TRBJ1-1|-|TRBV29-1
CSVVRSYSRVNTEAFF
>TRBD2|TRBJ2-1|many|TRBV9
CASSTSGAPYNEQFF
>-|TRBJ2-4|few|TRBV3-1
CASSQDRTIAKNIQYF
>TRBD2|TRBJ2-5|few|TRBV10-2
CASSEPSGTQETQYF
>TRBD2|TRBJ2-7|few|TRBV10-3
CAIRDPSMGREGLKVKQYF
>-|TRBJ2-2|many|TRBV12-3/TRBV12-4
CASTHLGGGSGELFF
>TRBD1|TRBJ2-3|many|TRBV5-1
CASSLDRGPDTQYF
>TRBD2|TRBJ2-3|few|TRBV4-2
CASSPLAGEGTDTQYF
>-|TRBJ2-1|-|TRBV7-2
CASSLGGAGRSYNEQFF
>-|TRBJ1-5|once|TRBV6-1
CASRPGLSYQPQHF
>TRBD1|TRBJ1-4|few|TRBV12-3/TRBV12-4
CASSSPGGSREKLFF
>-|TRBJ2-7|-|TRBV7-6
CASSPHPDRTTYEQYF